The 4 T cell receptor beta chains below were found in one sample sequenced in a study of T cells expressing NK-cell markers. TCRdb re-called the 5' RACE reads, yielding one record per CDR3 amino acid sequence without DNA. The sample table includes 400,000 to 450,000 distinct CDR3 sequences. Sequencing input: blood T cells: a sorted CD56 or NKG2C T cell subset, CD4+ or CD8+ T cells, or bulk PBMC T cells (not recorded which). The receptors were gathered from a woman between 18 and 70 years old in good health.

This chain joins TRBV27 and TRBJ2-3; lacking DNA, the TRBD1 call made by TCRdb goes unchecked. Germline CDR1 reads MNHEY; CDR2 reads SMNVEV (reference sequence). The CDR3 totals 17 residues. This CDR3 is CASRSPRLGRGRDTQYF.

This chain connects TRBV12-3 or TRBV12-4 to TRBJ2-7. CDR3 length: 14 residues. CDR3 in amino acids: CASSYTGTPYEQYF.

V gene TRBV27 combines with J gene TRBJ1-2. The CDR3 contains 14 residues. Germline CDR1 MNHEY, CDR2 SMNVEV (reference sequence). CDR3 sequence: CASSLSSTNYGYTF.

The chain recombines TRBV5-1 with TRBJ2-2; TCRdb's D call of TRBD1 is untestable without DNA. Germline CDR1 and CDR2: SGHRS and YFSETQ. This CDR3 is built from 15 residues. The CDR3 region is CASSLGDIDTGELFF. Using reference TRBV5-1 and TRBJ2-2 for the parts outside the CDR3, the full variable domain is KAGVTQTPRYLIKTRGQQVTLSCSPISGHRSVSWYQQTPGQGLQFLFEYFSETQRNKGNFPGRFSGRQFSNSRSEMNVSTLELGDSALYLCASSLGDIDTGELFFGEGSRLTVL.